This TCR beta chain was recorded in a study of T cells after posttransplantation cyclophosphamide. Overall study findings and caveats: Later post-transplant blood repertoires were often dominated by donor CD8+ memory clones. Blood and skin or GI T cell repertoires showed limited TRB overlap. TRB clonality was highly associated with recipient CMV seropositivity and reactivation.

Controls had myeloablative marrow grafts with methotrexate and calcineurin inhibitor, sampled at 1 year. Comment on this clone: Its antigen remains unknown.

Produced via immunoSEQ multiplex PCR; TCRdb's table is partial and in-frame only. Found here are 20,000 to 25,000 clones, 89% of them singletons; the top ten hold 8.2%. Germline values: CDR1 MDHEN, CDR2 SYDVKM. The CDR3 spans 14 residues. V shed 3 bases and J 6 bases; nucleotides not matched to a gene: 4. Sequences were derived from PBMCs, sampled after an allogeneic stem cell transplant with a calcineurin inhibitor and methotrexate. This clonotype was obtained from a female patient between 50 and 60 years old who received an allogeneic stem cell transplant from an unrelated donor, was CMV-positive, and had chronic GVHD only. Some of these T cells may belong to the graft donor. V is TRBV28 and J is TRBJ1-2; 10 bases line up with TRBD1. Here the CDR3 reads CASSLGTGVNGYTF. The CDR3 DNA sequence: TGTGCCAGCAGTTTGGGGACAGGGGTAAATGGCTACACCTTC.